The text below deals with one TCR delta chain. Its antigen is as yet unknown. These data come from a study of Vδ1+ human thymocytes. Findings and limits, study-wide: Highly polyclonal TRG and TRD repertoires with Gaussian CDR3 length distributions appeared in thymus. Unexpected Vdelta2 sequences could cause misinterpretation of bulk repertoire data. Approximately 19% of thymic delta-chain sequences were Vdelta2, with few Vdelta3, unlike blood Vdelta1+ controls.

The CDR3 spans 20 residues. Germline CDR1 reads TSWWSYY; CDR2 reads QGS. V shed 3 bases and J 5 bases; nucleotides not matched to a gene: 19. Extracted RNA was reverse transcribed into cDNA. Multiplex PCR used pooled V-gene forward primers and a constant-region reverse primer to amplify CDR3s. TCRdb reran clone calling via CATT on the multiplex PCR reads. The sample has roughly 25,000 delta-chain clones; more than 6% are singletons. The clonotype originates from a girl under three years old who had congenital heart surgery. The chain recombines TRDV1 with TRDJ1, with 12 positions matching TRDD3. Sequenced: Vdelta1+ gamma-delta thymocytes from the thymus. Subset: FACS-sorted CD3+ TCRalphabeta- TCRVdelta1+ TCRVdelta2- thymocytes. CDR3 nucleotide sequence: TGTGCTCTTGGGGAGCGAGGATTTCTCTGGGGGATACGCGGGGAGGATAAACTCATCTTT. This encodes CALGERGFLWGIRGEDKLIF.